This TCR beta chain comes out of a study of shared clonotypes between healthy human individuals. Study background: The donors, two women and a few men, were aged 18 to 49.

TCRdb keeps only in-frame clones here, not all; method: immunoSEQ multiplex PCR. The data show approximately 1,500,000 clones, more than 95% seen once. As regards this clone: Its target is not known.

The V gene end was trimmed by 4 bases and the J gene end by 4 bases; junction bases not matched to a gene: 8. Germline V gene sequence: CDR1 KGHSH, CDR2 LQKENI. This CDR3 has 16 amino acids. Healthy adults negative for HIV, lacking recent acute infections or vaccinations, served as donors. CD4+ cell separation produced CD45RA+ naive and CD45RA-negative memory subsets. General observations from the study: An anticipated effect of sequencing depth on clonotype sharing among donors was recognized.

The V gene is TRBV18, the J gene TRBJ2-1; 9 positions agree with TRBD2. The TCR originated in a man younger than 40 in good health. The sequenced sample consisted of naive CD4+ T cells sorted from blood. Subset noted: CD45RA+ positively selected. The CDR3 DNA sequence: TGTGCCAGCTCACTATCGACTAGCGGTATATACAATGAGCAGTTCTTC. As protein: CASSLSTSGIYNEQFF.